The T cell receptor (beta chain) under discussion was sequenced for a study of response to subunit inactivated influenza vaccine. This clonotype appeared a few times. TCRdb redid the calling of the RT-PCR reads with MiXCR, one entry per CDR3 protein. The repertoire holds about 620,000 distinct CDR3 sequences, with about 11% as singletons. The receptor's source is a man in his fifties who received an inactivated influenza vaccine. Sequences were derived from PBMCs from blood, sampled on the day of vaccination.

The CDR3 DNA reads TGTGCCAGCAAGGCTGCGGGAGGATCAGATACGCAGTATTTT. Translating gives CASKAAGGSDTQYF. This rearrangement joins TRBV6-2 or TRBV6-3 to TRBJ2-3; 8 positions agree with TRBD2. This CDR3 spans 14 amino acids. The germline gives CDR1 MNHEY, CDR2 SVGEGT. J was trimmed by 4 bases and V by 7 bases; bases with no gene match: 7.